This T cell receptor (beta chain) is from a study of shared clonotypes between healthy human individuals. At deep level, the assay was performed. This table comes from immunoSEQ multiplex PCR, and its TCRdb copy is limited to in-frame clones, with some not included. The table shows about 2.2 million clones, with about 92% occurring only once. Per germline, CDR1 SGHRS and CDR2 YFSETQ. The CDR3 extends over 13 amino acids. Trimming at V came to 4 bases and at J to 4 bases, leaving 4 bases not matched to a gene. Selected positively for CCR7 and CD45RO-negative, naive CD8 cells excluded terminally differentiated effector memory CD45RA+ cells.

Sequenced: naive CD8+ T cells from PBMCs. The source of this sequence is a man aged 18 to 29 in good health. Some clones in this sample may be carry-over from other donors' samples. The chain carries TRBV5-1 and TRBJ1-2; 7 bases are shared with TRBD1. The CDR3 sequence is CASSTGTAYGYTF. As DNA, the CDR3 is TGCGCCAGCAGCACCGGGACAGCCTATGGCTACACCTTC.